The 20 T cell receptor beta chains given below trace back to one sample, sequenced in a study of blood T cells in healthy people across ages. Next came a second PCR, run for about 6 to 11 cycles, which used a sample-barcoded 5' primer along with a J-beta primer mix. TCRdb re-derived calls from the 5' RACE reads in MiXCR, one entry per CDR3 protein. The sample yields about 970,000 distinct CDR3 sequences, just over 50% seen once. Sample: blood. Every receptor here comes from a woman aged 55-69 years in good health.

This clonotype was seen a few times. The rearrangement links TRBV2 to TRBJ2-3, with TRBD1 matching over 8 bases. V gave up 8 bases and J gave up 4 bases; unmatched junction bases: 11. CDR3 size: 15 residues. Germline V lookup: CDR1 SNHLY, CDR2 FYNNEI. In nucleotides, the CDR3 is TGTGCCAGCCTTACCCAGGGGGCGAGTGCAGATACGCAGTATTTT. Amino acids: CASLTQGASADTQYF.

V usage is TRBV28 and J usage is TRBJ2-7; 10 nucleotides line up with TRBD1. Trimming cost V 8 bases and J 2 bases; bases outside gene matches: 9. CDR1 and CDR2 from the germline V gene are MDHEN and SYDVKM. The CDR3 contains 15 residues. The DNA of the CDR3 is TGTGCCAGCCGCCTCCGGACAGGGGGAACCTACGAGCAGTACTTC. Protein product: CASRLRTGGTYEQYF.

The rearrangement links TRBV11-2 to TRBJ2-4; 11 nucleotides line up with TRBD2. Per the germline V gene, CDR1 is SGHAT and CDR2 is FQNNGV. The length of the CDR3 is 16 residues. Trimming took 4 bases from V and 6 from J; bases not matched to a gene: 8. In DNA form, the CDR3 reads TGTGCCAGCAGCTCCATTAGCGGGAGGGCCGCAAACATTCAGTACTTC. It specifies CASSSISGRAANIQYF.

J is TRBJ1-2 and V is TRBV16; D call uncertain. The CDR3 is made up of 14 amino acids. V was shortened by 0 bases and J by 5 bases, with 10 bases between the two germline ends. Germline CDR1 is KGHSY and CDR2 is FQNENV. The chain's CDR3 is CASSQSLSRYGYTF. CDR3 in DNA: TGTGCCAGCAGCCAATCATTGAGCAGATATGGCTACACCTTC. Looking up the rest from reference TRBV16 and TRBJ1-2 gives the full variable domain: GEEVAQTPKHLVRGEGQKAKLYCAPIKGHSYVFWYQQVLKNEFKFLISFQNENVFDETGMPKERFSAKCLPNSPCSLEIQATKLEDSAVYFCASSQSLSRYGYTFGSGTRLTVV.

This chain joins TRBV28 and TRBJ2-7, with D uncertain. The CDR3 runs to 13 residues. From germline, CDR1 is MDHEN and CDR2 SYDVKM. V was shortened by 6 bases and J by 3 bases, with 12 bases between the two germline ends. The CDR3 spells CASRLAPGYEQYF. CDR3 DNA sequence: TGTGCCAGCAGATTGGCACCCGGCTACGAGCAGTACTTC.

The chain employs TRBV2 and TRBJ1-4; no clear D. Trimming cost V 5 bases and J 5 bases, with 15 bases left between them. CDR1 is SNHLY and CDR2 is FYNNEI in the germline V gene. There are 15 residues in the CDR3. CDR3 amino acids: CASSLAANLNEKLFF. The CDR3 DNA sequence: TGTGCCAGCAGTCTGGCGGCCAACTTGAATGAAAAACTGTTTTTT.

This clonotype was recorded a few times. The rearrangement links TRBV3-1 to TRBJ1-2, with D possibly TRBD1 on 5 matching bases. Trimming took off 4 bases at V and 6 bases at J, with 18 bases between the two ends. Germline CDR1 and CDR2: LGHDT and YNNKEL (reference sequence). The CDR3 has 15 residues. The CDR3 protein is CASSPQVREENGYTF. The CDR3 DNA reads TGTGCCAGCAGCCCACAAGTCAGGGAGGAGAATGGCTACACCTTC.

There are a few counts of this clonotype. V and J are TRBV27 and TRBJ2-3; D ambiguous. The V end lost 2 bases, the J end lost 4 bases, and 13 bases lay between the germline ends. Looked up from germline, CDR1 is MNHEY and CDR2 is SMNVEV (reference sequence). The CDR3 has 15 amino acids. CDR3 region: CASSLLGASPDTQYF. The CDR3, as DNA: TGTGCCAGCAGTTTACTAGGAGCGTCCCCAGATACGCAGTATTTT.

J is TRBJ2-3 and V is TRBV2, with 7 bases aligning to TRBD1. CDR3 length: 17 amino acids. Germline-derived CDR1 and CDR2 are SNHLY and FYNNEI. Losses at the gene ends were 6 bases for V and 4 bases for J; bases not matched to a gene: 16. This CDR3 is CASSGLSDRTPADTQYF. The CDR3 bases are TGTGCCAGCAGCGGCCTATCGGACAGGACCCCGGCAGATACGCAGTATTTT. The variable domain in full, completed from reference TRBV2 and TRBJ2-3, reads EPEVTQTPSHQVTQMGQEVILRCVPISNHLYFYWYRQILGQKVEFLVSFYNNEISEKSEIFDDQFSVERPDGSNFTLKIRSTKLEDSAMYFCASSGLSDRTPADTQYFGPGTRLTVL.

The chain carries TRBV2 and TRBJ2-4, with 8 bases aligning to TRBD2. Unmatched junction bases numbered 5, after V lost 10 bases and J lost 0 bases. Germline CDR1 is SNHLY and CDR2 is FYNNEI. The CDR3 sequence is 14 residues long. CDR3 sequence: CAKQAGVAKNIQYF. CDR3 nucleotides: TGTGCCAAGCAAGCGGGAGTAGCCAAAAACATTCAGTACTTC.

This clonotype was observed a handful of times. V gene TRBV7-2 combines with J gene TRBJ2-2, with D uncertain. V was cut by 3 bases and J by 6 bases, with 14 bases left in between. This CDR3 contains 15 residues. CDR1 SGHTA and CDR2 FQGNSA come from the germline V gene. CDR3 coding DNA: TGTGCCAGCAGCTTCCGACGAACTCGATCCGGGGAGCTGTTTTTT. Protein sequence: CASSFRRTRSGELFF.

This clonotype has just a few counts. CDR3 bases: TGTGCCAGCAGAACTACAGGGGGCGCGACCTACGAGCAGTACTTC. This codes for CASRTTGGATYEQYF. This sequence joins TRBV6-1 and TRBJ2-7, with 9 bases lining up with TRBD1. The V and J ends lost 6 bases and 2 bases, in that order; junction bases with no gene match: 8. The CDR3 has 15 amino acids. Germline values: CDR1 MNHNS, CDR2 SASEGT.

This chain's CDR3 is CATTGGDSSYNEQFF. CDR3 DNA sequence: TGTGCCACAACTGGCGGGGATAGCTCCTACAATGAGCAGTTCTTC. V gene TRBV6-2 or TRBV6-3 combines with J gene TRBJ2-1; the D gene is possibly TRBD2 (6 bases). V was trimmed by 10 bases and J by 0 bases, leaving 16 bases between them. The germline CDR1 and CDR2 sequences are MNHEY and SVGEGT. The CDR3 runs 15 residues.

The chain has TRBV2 and TRBJ2-1; D gene ambiguous. Germline CDR1 reads SNHLY; CDR2 reads FYNNEI. Trimming took off 7 bases at V and 9 bases at J, with 13 bases between the two ends. This CDR3 comprises 12 residues. CDR3: CASTPVGGEQFF. Written as DNA, the CDR3 is TGTGCCAGCACCCCTGTTGGTGGTGAGCAGTTCTTC. Based on the CDR3 plus reference TRBV2 and TRBJ2-1, the full variable domain is EPEVTQTPSHQVTQMGQEVILRCVPISNHLYFYWYRQILGQKVEFLVSFYNNEISEKSEIFDDQFSVERPDGSNFTLKIRSTKLEDSAMYFCASTPVGGEQFFGPGTRLTVL.

This clonotype has just a few counts. The rearrangement joins TRBV28 to TRBJ2-2; 8 bases fit TRBD2. The CDR3 is 16 residues long. V shed 6 bases and J 4 bases; nucleotides not matched to a gene: 10. CDR1 is MDHEN and CDR2 is SYDVKM in the germline V gene. CDR3 loop: CASRLGREGITGELFF. The CDR3 nucleotides are TGTGCCAGCAGACTAGGACGGGAGGGAATCACCGGGGAGCTGTTTTTT.

This chain joins TRBV7-6 and TRBJ2-3; maybe TRBD2 (5 bases). The CDR3 covers 16 residues. Germline CDR1 is SGHVS and CDR2 is FNYEAQ. With 2 bases removed from V and 0 bases from J, the gap between germline ends came to 12 bases. CDR3 sequence: CASSLRAASSTDTQYF. The DNA for the CDR3 is TGTGCCAGCAGCTTACGGGCGGCTAGCAGCACAGATACGCAGTATTTT.

This clonotype was observed a handful of times. The chain combines TRBV3-1 with TRBJ2-1; D unclear. The V gene's germline CDR1 is LGHDT and CDR2 YNNKEL (reference sequence). The V and J ends lost 3 bases and 5 bases respectively, with 2 bases between them. The CDR3 has 11 residues. CDR3 coding DNA: TGTGCCAGCAGCCACAACAATGAGCAGTTCTTC. Residues: CASSHNNEQFF.

This clonotype was seen only a few times. This rearrangement joins TRBV6-6 to TRBJ1-2; D not resolved. The germline gives CDR1 MNHNY, CDR2 SVGAGI (reference sequence). V was pared by 8 bases and J by 7 bases, with 14 bases between. The CDR3 extends over 12 amino acids. CDR3: CASGSEVAGYTF. The CDR3 bases are TGTGCCAGCGGCTCGGAGGTTGCTGGCTACACCTTC.

This clonotype was counted between two and nine times. The V and J genes are TRBV11-2 and TRBJ1-6; 7 nucleotides align to TRBD1. The V and J ends lost 3 bases and 8 bases, in that order; junction bases with no gene match: 4. Looked up from germline, CDR1 is SGHAT and CDR2 is FQNNGV. CDR3 length: 14 amino acids. CDR3 nucleotides: TGTGCCAGCAGCTTGGGGACAGTGGATTCACCCCTCCACTTT. Its translation is CASSLGTVDSPLHF.

The rearrangement uses TRBV20-1 and TRBJ1-4; 7 nucleotides match TRBD1. With V trimmed by 5 bases and J by 7 bases, 4 bases remained unmatched. CDR3 size: 12 residues. The germline gives CDR1 DFQATT, CDR2 SNEGSKA (reference sequence). The CDR3 is CSAVRGSEKLFF. The CDR3 nucleotides are TGCAGTGCTGTCAGGGGGAGTGAAAAACTGTTTTTT.